These 21 T cell receptor beta chains were sequenced from one sample in a study of early T cells in non-severe SARS-CoV-2 infection. TCRdb re-called the 5' RACE reads with MiXCR, one entry per CDR3 protein. The repertoire includes tens of thousands of distinct CDR3 sequences, 10% to 15% of them detected once, and around 4.6% sits in the top ten. Material for sequencing was whole blood. The receptors were sampled from an adult who was a healthcare worker with PCR-confirmed SARS-CoV-2 infection or an uninfected control (not recorded which).

The chain links TRBV29-1 to TRBJ2-3; D might be TRBD1 (5 bases). CDR1 is SQVTM, CDR2 ANQGSEA, per germline. The CDR3 is made up of 13 amino acids. V lost 7 bases and J 0 bases, leaving 11 bases between the germline ends. This chain's CDR3 is CSGQGHSTDTQYF. CDR3 bases: TGCAGCGGGCAGGGCCACAGCACAGATACGCAGTATTTT.

Only a few counts were recorded for this clonotype. The CDR3 region has the DNA TGTGCCAGCAGCGACGACTATAGCGGGGGGGCAAGTGGCACAGATACGCAGTATTTT. Its protein product is CASSDDYSGGASGTDTQYF. The rearrangement links TRBV7-8 to TRBJ2-3; 11 nucleotides line up with TRBD2. With V trimmed by 5 bases and J by 1 base, 14 bases remained unmatched. The germline V gene encodes CDR1 SGHVS and CDR2 FQNEAQ. This CDR3 region has 19 residues.

This clonotype was seen at least ten times. This chain uses TRBV4-3 with TRBJ1-3, with a possible D match to TRBD1 (5 bases). The ends were cut back, 1 base at V and 0 bases at J, with 10 bases in the middle. Germline lookup yields CDR1 LGHNA and CDR2 YSLEER. This CDR3 region has 16 residues. Written as DNA, the CDR3 is TGCGCCAGCAGCCAAGCGACAGAGCCCTCTGGAAACACCATATATTTT. This encodes CASSQATEPSGNTIYF.

This clonotype has a count of ten or more. The gene calls are TRBV12-3 or TRBV12-4 and TRBJ2-1, with 10 bases lining up with TRBD2. CDR3 length equals 15 residues. J was trimmed by 2 bases and V by 5 bases; bases with no gene match: 3. The DNA for the CDR3 is TGTGCCAGCAGTCCGACTAGCGGGCCCTACAATGAGCAGTTCTTC. Translated, it gives CASSPTSGPYNEQFF.

In its sample, this clonotype was seen many times. This chain's CDR3 is CASSYSKYYGYTF. CDR3 nucleotide sequence: TGTGCCAGCAGTTACTCGAAATACTATGGCTACACCTTC. The chain links TRBV6-5 to TRBJ1-2; no clear D gene. V shed 0 bases and J shed 3 bases, with 5 bases lying between them. The CDR3 totals 13 residues. CDR1 MNHEY and CDR2 SVGAGI come from the germline V gene.

This clonotype showed up many times. This chain connects TRBV20-1 to TRBJ2-7; D call uncertain. This CDR3 is built from 13 residues. CDR1 and CDR2 (germline): DFQATT, SNEGSKA (reference sequence). Trimming left V 7 bases short and J 0 bases short, with 13 bases between. The CDR3 region has the DNA TGCAGTGGTAGTGCAATAAGCTCCTACGAGCAGTACTTC. Amino acids: CSGSAISSYEQYF.

This clonotype was counted ten times or more. The CDR3 coding sequence is TGTGCCAGCACCCGGACAGTGATTAGCAATCAGCCCCAGCATTTT. Its protein is CASTRTVISNQPQHF. V is TRBV12-3 or TRBV12-4 and J is TRBJ1-5; D is possibly TRBD1 (6 bases). The CDR3 is made up of 15 amino acids. Trimming took off 7 bases at V and 0 bases at J, with 13 bases between the two ends.

This clonotype is medium-sized in the sample. The chain combines TRBV29-1 with TRBJ2-7; D is perhaps TRBD2 (7 bases). Looked up from germline, CDR1 is SQVTM and CDR2 is ANQGSEA. Deletions cut 4 bases from V and 6 bases from J, with 13 bases between. This CDR3 has 12 amino acids. CDR3 coding DNA: TGCAGCGTTGCGGGGGGCTCACCCGAGCAGTACTTC. Translated: CSVAGGSPEQYF.

This clonotype has at least ten counts. The chain combines TRBV7-2 with TRBJ2-7; no reliable D call. CDR1 and CDR2 (germline): SGHTA, FQGNSA. Deletions cut 1 base from V and 4 bases from J, with 11 bases between. The CDR3 is 14 amino acids. The CDR3 sequence is CASSLGVPAYEQYF. Written as DNA, the CDR3 is TGTGCCAGCAGCTTAGGGGTCCCGGCGTACGAGCAGTACTTC.

This clonotype has at least ten counts. This chain connects TRBV11-2 to TRBJ2-5; weak D call: TRBD2 (5 bases). Germline CDR1 and CDR2: SGHAT and FQNNGV. Deletions cut 2 bases from V and 2 bases from J, with 15 bases between. CDR3 length: 16 amino acids. This CDR3 reads CASSLMGNGIQETQYF. The CDR3 bases are TGTGCCAGCAGCTTAATGGGGAACGGGATTCAAGAGACCCAGTACTTC.

This clonotype was recorded many times. The rearrangement uses TRBV6-4 and TRBJ2-3; 10 bases map to TRBD2. CDR1 and CDR2 from the germline V gene are MRHNA and SNTAGT. The CDR3 has 15 residues. The V and J ends lost 0 bases and 4 bases, in that order; junction bases with no gene match: 1. The CDR3 protein is CASSDSSGGPDTQYF. DNA of the CDR3: TGTGCCAGCAGTGACTCTAGCGGGGGGCCAGATACGCAGTATTTT.

Ten or more counts support this clonotype. The chain joins TRBV29-1 to TRBJ1-2, with D possibly TRBD1 on 6 matching bases. This CDR3 spans 10 amino acids. Per germline, CDR1 SQVTM and CDR2 ANQGSEA. V lost 3 bases, J lost 8 bases, and 7 bases lay in between. CDR3 nucleotides: TGCAGCGTTGAGGGGGCGGGCTACACCTTC. It yields the protein CSVEGAGYTF.

This clonotype was counted ten times or more. The chain combines TRBV2 with TRBJ1-1; a weak D match, TRBD1 (6 bases). The V and J ends lost 6 bases and 4 bases respectively, with 12 bases between them. CDR1 is SNHLY, CDR2 FYNNEI, per germline. The CDR3 sequence is 13 residues long. CDR3: CASRGTRATEAFF. The CDR3 DNA reads as TGTGCCAGCAGGGGGACAAGGGCCACTGAAGCTTTCTTT.

This clonotype appeared many times. The chain links TRBV3-1 to TRBJ2-7; possibly TRBD1 for D (5 bases). V was clipped by 0 bases and J by 5 bases, with 14 bases between them. Germline-derived CDR1 and CDR2 are LGHDT and YNNKEL (reference sequence). The CDR3 loop spans 15 amino acids. In nucleotides, the CDR3 is TGTGCCAGCAGCCAAGAAACAGGACCGAACCACGAGCAGTACTTC. It encodes CASSQETGPNHEQYF.

This clonotype appeared many times. The chain links TRBV20-1 to TRBJ2-7, with 10 bases lining up with TRBD1. The CDR3 totals 14 residues. The germline gives CDR1 DFQATT, CDR2 SNEGSKA (reference sequence). V was clipped by 5 bases and J by 2 bases; unmatched bases: 6. CDR3 in amino acids: CSARDRGSTYEQYF. For the CDR3, the DNA is TGCAGTGCTCGGGACAGGGGATCAACCTACGAGCAGTACTTC.

V is TRBV27 and J is TRBJ2-7, with D perhaps TRBD1 (5 bases). Germline CDR1 MNHEY, CDR2 SMNVEV (reference sequence). V lost 0 bases and J 6 bases, leaving 9 bases between the germline ends. The CDR3 totals 13 residues. This chain's CDR3 is CASSLSQGSEQYF. In DNA form, the CDR3 reads TGTGCCAGCAGTTTATCCCAGGGCAGCGAGCAGTACTTC.

The sample holds a few counts of this clonotype. The chain has TRBV6-5 and TRBJ1-4; D gene ambiguous. Deletions cut 2 bases from V and 0 bases from J, with 10 bases between. This CDR3 spans 16 amino acids. CDR1 is MNHEY and CDR2 is SVGAGI in the germline V gene. CDR3 region: CASSYGSSATNEKLFF. DNA of the CDR3: TGTGCCAGCAGTTACGGGAGTAGCGCAACTAATGAAAAACTGTTTTTT.

CDR3 DNA sequence: TGTGCCAGCAGCTTAGAACAGATAAGCTCCTACGAGCAGTACTTC. Translated, it gives CASSLEQISSYEQYF. The chain has TRBV11-2 and TRBJ2-7; D remains unclear. Germline V gene data show CDR1 as SGHAT and CDR2 as FQNNGV. Trimming pared 0 bases from V and 0 bases from J, leaving 9 bases between. The CDR3 totals 15 residues.

V usage is TRBV4-1 and J usage is TRBJ2-1; TRBD2 matches at 9 bases. Germline CDR1 is MGHRA and CDR2 is YSYEKL. V gave up 3 bases and J gave up 6 bases; unmatched junction bases: 3. The CDR3 is 14 amino acids. CDR3 DNA sequence: TGCGCCAGCAGCCACCCACTAGCGGGCAATGAGCAGTTCTTC. Protein: CASSHPLAGNEQFF.

V gene TRBV29-1 combines with J gene TRBJ2-5; TRBD1 is a possible D gene (5 bases). The CDR3 totals 12 residues. Between the trimmed V and J ends, which lost 6 bases and 2 bases, there was a span of 10 bases. The germline gives CDR1 SQVTM, CDR2 ANQGSEA. The CDR3 loop reads CSVAQGQETQYF. The CDR3 DNA reads as TGCAGCGTCGCCCAGGGACAAGAGACCCAGTACTTC.

This clonotype was seen a handful of times. V is TRBV2 and J is TRBJ2-7, with TRBD2 identical over 14 bases. Germline values: CDR1 SNHLY, CDR2 FYNNEI. With V trimmed by 4 bases and J by 6 bases, 11 bases remained unmatched. There are 17 residues in the CDR3. The CDR3 loop is CASSGALGLAGAAEQYF. In DNA, the CDR3 is TGTGCCAGCAGTGGAGCCCTGGGACTAGCGGGAGCGGCCGAGCAGTACTTC. Full variable domain (missing parts from reference TRBV2 and TRBJ2-7): EPEVTQTPSHQVTQMGQEVILRCVPISNHLYFYWYRQILGQKVEFLVSFYNNEISEKSEIFDDQFSVERPDGSNFTLKIRSTKLEDSAMYFCASSGALGLAGAAEQYFGPGTRLTVT.